This entry features one TCR beta chain sequence. What it binds is unknown. TCRdb re-analysed the 5' RACE reads in MiXCR, keeping a single row per CDR3 protein. This sample carries 600,000 to 850,000 distinct CDR3 sequences, roughly 18% of them seen once, and the ten largest clones take 10% to 15%. V was shortened by 1 base and J by 4 bases, with 8 bases between the two germline ends. From germline, CDR1 is SGHKS and CDR2 YYEKEE (reference sequence). The CDR3 length is 13 residues. This specimen belongs to a study of identical twins. Study-wide findings and caveats: Fewer insertions were carried by abundant cord blood beta clonotypes, but none was seen in memory repertoires.

These data are also associated with another study on T cells expressing NK-cell markers. This second study says: It was sorted CD3+CD56+NKG2C+, CD3+CD56+NKG2C- and CD3+CD56-NKG2C+ T cells that supplied the TCR beta repertoires. The dominant NKG2C+ clonotypes represented about 1.0-8% of CD8+ T cells in several donors. These clonotypes additionally ranked first within the CD3+CD56-NKG2C+ fraction of a few donors.

The source of this sequence is a woman younger than 35 in good health. Sequencing was done on a sample of PBMCs. V gene TRBV5-5 combines with J gene TRBJ1-2; D gene ambiguous. The chain's CDR3 is CASSLQHIYGYTF. The CDR3 nucleotides are TGTGCCAGCAGCTTGCAACATATCTATGGCTACACCTTC. The full variable domain, in which reference TRBV5-5 and TRBJ1-2 provide the parts outside the CDR3, is DAGVTQSPTHLIKTRGQQVTLRCSPISGHKSVSWYQQVLGQGPQFIFQYYEKEERGRGNFPDRFSARQFPNYSSELNVNALLLGDSALYLCASSLQHIYGYTFGSGTRLTVV.